A single T cell receptor beta chain is shown here with its context. Its antigen target is currently unknown. Qualities for individual bases were not recorded, and no much larger clone is one base off. The record originates from a study of blood T cell repertoires in COVID-19 (dated by TCRdb to the early 2020s). With regard to the full study: Collaborator samples came from the United States, Italy and Spain and covered acute and convalescent phases of COVID-19. The prospective study material was composed of cDNA or gDNA derived from T cells, B-cell-depleted T cells, or PBMCs. Subjects who had been exposed to COVID-19, were actively infected with it, or had recovered from it provided the deeply sampled blood TCRbeta repertoires that made up the dataset. The repertoires were released in a freely available public database intended as a resource for research on the immune response to SARS-CoV-2. Samples came from the ongoing ImmuneRACE study (first 160 participants) plus 1,254 subjects from 6 global collaborators. Sample metadata almost always included a de-identified subject ID, COVID-19 status, age in years and sex. Where available, HLA class I and class II types were obtained from metadata supplied by the sample provider rather than from assay-based typing.

Participants in the prospective study were aged roughly 18 to 90 years, lived in some 24 United States geographic areas, and enrolled through a virtual design. In the prospective study, participants were assigned to cohorts based on the clinical history participants reported in a screening survey and a study questionnaire. For ImmuneRACE Cohort 3, a participant was defined as recovered based on two consecutive negative NP/OP PCR tests, clearance by a healthcare professional, or resolution of symptoms. Mobile phlebotomists in the prospective study collected whole blood, serum and a nasopharyngeal or oropharyngeal swab from every participant. Over a roughly two-month period, participants in the prospective study had the option of providing additional blood draws and questionnaires. Blood samples from the prospective study were shipped frozen or at room temperature prior to DNA extraction. V and J lose 8 bases and 4 bases, and a span of 11 bases separates them. There are 11 amino acids in the CDR3, from cysteine to phenylalanine inclusive. The only DNA kept is the CDR3, 33 bases in frame from the first base. CDR1 and CDR2, looked up from the germline V gene, are SQVTM and ANQGSEA.

Points the paper makes about the study in general: The quantity of clinical and demographic metadata differed by source and by participant and was supplied without curation.

TCRbeta CDR3 regions were amplified from genomic DNA using the immunoSEQ Assay, a bias-controlled multiplex PCR. Regarding the original processing steps: Nucleated cell counts per sample were estimated from amplification of reference gene primers within the assay. Sequence reads were collapsed and filtered to measure the absolute abundance of every unique TCRbeta CDR3 rearrangement. For each sample, productive Simpson clonality was calculated as the square root of Simpson's diversity index over productive rearrangements. TCRdb provides this immuneACCESS table in a form limited to in-frame rearrangements. Some clones are lacking; in checked studies, under half of them reflect an unresolved V gene, and why the rest are absent is not known. Clone size and the V and J calls come from that table; the DNA yielded D and trimming. The sample records about 170,000 clones, less than 85% of which are singletons. Approximately 4.7% of the sample is in the top ten clones.

Recombination connected TRBV29-1 to TRBJ1-1, with the identity of the D gene unclear. Material: PBMCs or T cells enriched from blood (not recorded which). The TCR was taken from a woman aged 50 to 60 who had recovered from COVID-19. The DNA is TGCAGCTCTCTGTGGGCCACTGAAGCTTTCTTT. This is translated as CSSLWATEAFF.